Listed below are T cell receptor beta chains from one sample, sequenced in a study of cytomegalovirus exposure and HLA in healthy donors. TCRdb's copy holds only in-frame clones and misses some; the assay was immunoSEQ multiplex PCR. The sample yields tens of thousands of clones, more than 70% seen once. The specimen sequenced was PBMCs. These receptor sequences come from a male donor in good health and CMV-seropositive. The CDR3 runs from the conserved cysteine through the conserved F or W. Each record gives: D gene, clone size, V gene, J gene, CDR3 protein, CDR3 DNA. The D gene is left open where the match is weak. Size is stated for part of the rows, as once, few or many counts, or as a class when the clone is expanded.

>NA|once|TRBV5-4|TRBJ1-3
CASRPDGDKNTIYF
TGTGCCAGCAGGCCTGACGGAGATAAAAACACCATATATTTT
>TRBD2|NA|TRBV27|TRBJ2-3
CASRLAGGTDTQYF
TGTGCCAGCAGGCTAGCGGGAGGAACAGATACGCAGTATTTT
>NA|NA|TRBV15|TRBJ2-1
CATSRAGSSYNEQFF
TGTGCCACCAGCAGAGCCGGGAGCTCCTACAATGAGCAGTTCTTC
>TRBD1|NA|TRBV4-1|TRBJ1-1
CASSQRGQGGLNTEAFF
TGCGCCAGCAGCCAGCGGGGACAGGGGGGCCTGAACACTGAAGCTTTCTTT
>NA|NA|TRBV9|TRBJ1-2
CASSPLGPGHGYTF
TGTGCCAGCAGCCCTCTGGGGCCAGGGCATGGCTACACCTTC
>NA|NA|TRBV5-1|TRBJ2-7
CASSLFPPEGQLIYEQYF
TGCGCCAGCAGCTTGTTTCCACCGGAGGGACAGCTCATCTACGAGCAGTACTTC
>TRBD1|NA|TRBV5-1|TRBJ1-4
CASSVDRSNEKLFF
TGCGCCAGCAGCGTGGACAGGTCTAATGAAAAACTGTTTTTT
>TRBD1|NA|TRBV5-1|TRBJ1-1
CASTRTGGTEAFF
TGCGCCAGCACCAGGACAGGGGGCACTGAAGCTTTCTTT
>NA|NA|TRBV30|TRBJ2-1
CAWIEDQANEQFF
TGTGCCTGGATTGAAGACCAGGCCAATGAGCAGTTCTTC
>TRBD1|NA|TRBV28|TRBJ2-2
CASSLAWDRGAGELFF
TGTGCCAGCAGTTTGGCTTGGGACAGGGGCGCCGGGGAGCTGTTTTTT
>NA|NA|TRBV28|TRBJ1-3
CASSWEGTGNTIYF
TGTGCCAGCAGCTGGGAGGGAACAGGAAACACCATATATTTT
>TRBD1|NA|TRBV27|TRBJ2-7
CASSGQLYEQYF
TGTGCCAGCTCGGGACAGCTATACGAGCAGTACTTC
>NA|NA|TRBV6-4|TRBJ2-1
CASSVEASFFYEQFF
TGTGCCAGCAGTGTTGAGGCTAGCTTTTTTTATGAGCAGTTCTTC
>TRBD1|NA|TRBV5-8|TRBJ1-2
CASSFGTGGYTF
TGTGCCAGCAGCTTTGGGACAGGAGGCTACACCTTC
>NA|NA|TRBV15|TRBJ2-7
CATSRDLRSSYEQYF
TGTGCCACCAGCAGAGATTTGAGGAGCTCCTACGAGCAGTACTTC
>NA|NA|TRBV15|TRBJ1-1
CATSRDPVNTEAFF
TGTGCCACCAGCAGAGATCCGGTGAACACTGAAGCTTTCTTT
>TRBD2|NA|TRBV5-1|TRBJ2-5
CASSPGGAYQETQYF
TGCGCCAGCAGTCCCGGGGGGGCTTACCAAGAGACCCAGTACTTC
>NA|NA|TRBV15|TRBJ2-5
CATSEEDSQETQYF
TGTGCCACCAGCGAAGAGGACTCCCAAGAGACCCAGTACTTC
>NA|NA|TRBV21-1|TRBJ2-6
CASSSRVGLAHPGANVLTF
TGTGCCAGCAGTTCCCGTGTAGGACTGGCACATCCTGGGGCCAACGTCCTGACTTTC
>NA|NA|TRBV29-1|TRBJ2-7
CSVDGPYGSYEQYF
TGCAGCGTTGATGGTCCATACGGTTCTTACGAGCAGTACTTC
>TRBD1|once|TRBV25-1|TRBJ1-2
CASSETGTGLTRGYTF
TGTGCCAGCAGTGAAACCGGGACAGGGTTAACGCGCGGCTACACCTTC
>NA|few|TRBV5-1|TRBJ2-7
CASSLVSAGSREQYF
TGCGCCAGCAGCTTGGTGTCAGCGGGCTCTCGCGAGCAGTACTTC
>NA|NA|TRBV29-1|TRBJ1-1
CSVVEGEAFF
TGCAGCGTTGTGGAGGGTGAAGCTTTCTTT
>TRBD2|NA|TRBV7-9|TRBJ2-7
CASSAGLADAYEQYF
TGTGCCAGCAGTGCCGGACTAGCGGATGCCTACGAGCAGTACTTC
>TRBD1|NA|TRBV6-6|TRBJ1-2
CASGGQGLSYGYTF
TGTGCCAGCGGGGGACAGGGATTGTCCTATGGCTACACCTTC
>NA|NA|TRBV5-4|TRBJ2-2
CASSMGQNTGELFF
TGTGCCAGCAGCATGGGACAGAACACCGGGGAGCTGTTTTTT
>NA|NA|TRBV29-1|TRBJ1-1
CSVQWGGTEAFF
TGCAGCGTCCAATGGGGGGGGACTGAAGCTTTCTTT
>NA|NA|TRBV19|TRBJ2-5
CASSVDSGIRETQYF
TGTGCCAGTAGTGTAGACTCAGGGATAAGAGAGACCCAGTACTTC
>TRBD2|once|TRBV7-9|TRBJ2-3
CASSLGLAGSTDTQYF
TGTGCCAGCAGCCTTGGACTAGCGGGGAGCACAGATACGCAGTATTTT
>NA|NA|TRBV7-8|TRBJ1-2
CASSLLIGREAGRGYTF
TGTGCCAGCAGCTTATTAATAGGTCGTGAGGCAGGGCGTGGCTACACCTTC
>NA|NA|TRBV6-6|TRBJ1-2
CASSSRRGGANYGYTF
TGTGCCAGCAGTTCCCGACGGGGAGGGGCTAACTATGGCTACACCTTC